The T cell receptor (beta chain) under discussion was sequenced for a study of CD8 T cell repertoires and HIV-1 epitope variants. V shed 0 bases and J shed 5 bases, with 11 bases lying between them. CDR3 length: 15 amino acids. CDR1 and CDR2 (germline): SGHRS, YFSETQ. TCRdb's copy holds only in-frame clones and misses some; the assay was immunoSEQ multiplex PCR. The data show over 4,500 clones, under 75% seen once. To note about this clone: As yet, its antigen is unknown.

Sequenced material: cultured CD8+ T cells derived from PBMCs. The chain recombines TRBV5-1 with TRBJ1-4; weak D call: TRBD1 (6 bases). The TCR sequence derives from a male donor with HIV. CDR3 in amino acids: CASSLDGQINEKLFF. The CDR3 coding sequence is TGCGCCAGCAGCTTGGATGGACAGATAAATGAAAAACTGTTTTTT.